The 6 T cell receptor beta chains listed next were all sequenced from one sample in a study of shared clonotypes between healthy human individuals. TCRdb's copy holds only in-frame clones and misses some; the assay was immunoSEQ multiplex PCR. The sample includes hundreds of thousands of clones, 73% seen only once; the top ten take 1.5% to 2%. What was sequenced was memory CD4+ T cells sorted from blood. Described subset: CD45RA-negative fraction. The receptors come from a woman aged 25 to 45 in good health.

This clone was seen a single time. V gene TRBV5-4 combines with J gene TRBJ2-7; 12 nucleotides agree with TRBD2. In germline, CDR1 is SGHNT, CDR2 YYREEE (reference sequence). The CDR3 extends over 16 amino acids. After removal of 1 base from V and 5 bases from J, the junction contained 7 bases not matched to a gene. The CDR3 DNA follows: TGTGCCAGCAGCTTGTGGCTAGCGGGAGGGCAAAACGAGCAGTACTTC. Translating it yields CASSLWLAGGQNEQYF.

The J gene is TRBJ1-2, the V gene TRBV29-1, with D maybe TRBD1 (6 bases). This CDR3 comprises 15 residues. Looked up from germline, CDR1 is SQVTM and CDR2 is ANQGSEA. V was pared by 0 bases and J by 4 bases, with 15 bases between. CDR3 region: CSVEEQQGAGYGYTF. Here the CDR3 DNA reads TGCAGCGTTGAAGAGCAACAGGGCGCTGGCTATGGCTACACCTTC.

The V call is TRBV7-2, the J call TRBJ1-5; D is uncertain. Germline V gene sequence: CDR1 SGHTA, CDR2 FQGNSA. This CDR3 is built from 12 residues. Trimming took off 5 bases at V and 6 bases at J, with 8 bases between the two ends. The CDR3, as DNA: TGTGCCAGCAGCGGGCGTGGTCAGCCCCAGCATTTT. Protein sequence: CASSGRGQPQHF.

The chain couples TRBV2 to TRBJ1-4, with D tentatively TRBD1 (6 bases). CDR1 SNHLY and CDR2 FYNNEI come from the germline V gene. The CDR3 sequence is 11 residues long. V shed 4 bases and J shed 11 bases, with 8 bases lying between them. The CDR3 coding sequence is TGTGCCAGCAGTGTCGGGGGCAAACTGTTTTTT. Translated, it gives CASSVGGKLFF.

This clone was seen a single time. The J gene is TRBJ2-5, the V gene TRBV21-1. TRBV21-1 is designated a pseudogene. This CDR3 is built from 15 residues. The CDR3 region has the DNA TGTGCCAGCAGCAAAAAGGTAGTTCAGCAAGAGACCCAGTACTTC. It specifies CASSKKVVQQETQYF.

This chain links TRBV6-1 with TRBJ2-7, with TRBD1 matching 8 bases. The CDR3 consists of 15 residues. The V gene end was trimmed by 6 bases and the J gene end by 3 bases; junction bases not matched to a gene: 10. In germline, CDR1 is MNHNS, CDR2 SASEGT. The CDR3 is CASRSDRETFYEQYF. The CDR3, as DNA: TGTGCCAGCAGATCGGACAGGGAAACGTTCTACGAGCAGTACTTC.